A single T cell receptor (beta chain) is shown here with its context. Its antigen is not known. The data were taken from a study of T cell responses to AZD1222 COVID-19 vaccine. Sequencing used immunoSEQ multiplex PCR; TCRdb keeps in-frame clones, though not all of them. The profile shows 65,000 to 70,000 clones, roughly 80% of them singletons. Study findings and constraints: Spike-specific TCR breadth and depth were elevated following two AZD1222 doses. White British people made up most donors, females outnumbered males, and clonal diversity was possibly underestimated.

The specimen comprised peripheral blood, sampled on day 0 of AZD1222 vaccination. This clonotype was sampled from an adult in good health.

The CDR3 is CASSAGQYYEQYF. In DNA form, the CDR3 reads TGTGCCAGCAGTGCTGGACAGTACTACGAGCAGTACTTC. The chain combines TRBV12-3 or TRBV12-4 with TRBJ2-7, with D possibly matching TRBD1 (6 bases). There are 13 residues in the CDR3. V was pared by 5 bases and J by 3 bases, with 11 bases between.